These T cell receptor beta chains were read from a single sample in a study of CD4 and CD8 cells across lung adenocarcinoma regions. TCRdb reanalysed the PCR reads using MiXCR and keeps one entry per CDR3 protein. The sample lists about 20,000 distinct CDR3 sequences, around half occurring once. The sample comprised CD8+ T cells from the center of a lung tumor. These receptor sequences come from a female donor with lung adenocarcinoma. The CD4 and CD8 labels of this study may be unreliable. Each CDR3 is given with its conserved first and last residue. D genes are given only for firm matches. Clone size is shown for a subset of rows, as once, few, many or a class of expanded clone.

clone_size d_call j_call v_call cdr3_nt cdr3_aa
. . TRBJ2-5 TRBV10-3 TGTGCGGGCCGCGCGCGCGGTAGCACAGAGACCCAGTACTTC CAGRARGSTETQYF
. TRBD1 TRBJ1-2 TRBV6-2/TRBV6-3 TGTGCCAGCAGTTATTTGGGACAGGAAGATGGCTACACCTTC CASSYLGQEDGYTF
. . TRBJ2-7 TRBV6-5 TGTGCCAGCAGATTAGGGTACCCTCCGGGCGAGCAGTACTTC CASRLGYPPGEQYF
. . TRBJ2-4 TRBV27 TGTGCCACGAGGGGTCAGGCCAAAGATACGCAGTACTTC CATRGQAKDTQYF
. . TRBJ2-3 TRBV6-1 TGTGCCAGCAGTGATCTGGGACCCACAAATACGCAGTATTTT CASSDLGPTNTQYF
. . TRBJ2-5 TRBV6-4 TGTGCCAGCAGTGAAGGGCCGGGGGTAAAACTGGCGGAGGGGGGAAGTGGCCAAGAGACCCAGTACTTC CASSEGPGVKLAEGGSGQETQYF
few TRBD1 TRBJ2-7 TRBV27 TGTGCCAGCAGTCCATGGGACAGGGGCCACGAGCAGTACTTC CASSPWDRGHEQYF
. . TRBJ2-5 TRBV20-1 TGCAGTGCTAGTCCCGCCGACCATGCGACCCAGTACTTC CSASPADHATQYF
. . TRBJ2-5 TRBV27 TGTGCCACCGGTTTCGGGGGCCGAGACCAAGAGACCCAGTACTTT CATGFGGRDQETQYF
. . TRBJ1-2 TRBV27 TGTGCCAGCAGCTTGACAAGGGATCTTTATGGCTACACCTTC CASSLTRDLYGYTF
many TRBD1 TRBJ2-1 TRBV6-1 TGTGCCAGCAGTGACCGGGGACAGGGCTCCTACGAGCAGTTCTTC CASSDRGQGSYEQFF
. . TRBJ2-7 TRBV6-1 TGTGCCAGCACAGAGGGGCTGGGGGGCGAAAATACGCAGTACTTC CASTEGLGGENTQYF
few . TRBJ2-4 TRBV27 TGTGCCAGCAGTCGGGACATAACTAAAAACATTCAGTACTTC CASSRDITKNIQYF
medium-sized TRBD2 TRBJ2-2 TRBV6-1 TGTGCCAGCAGTGAACTAGCGGGACTCACCGGGGAGCTGTTTTTT CASSELAGLTGELFF
. TRBD1 TRBJ1-5 TRBV6-1 TGTGCCAGCAGGGGACAGGTGGGTCAGCCCCAGCATTTT CASRGQVGQPQHF
. . TRBJ1-1 TRBV6-1 TGTGCCAGCAGCCTGGCGGAGGTCGTCACTGAAGCTTTCTTT CASSLAEVVTEAFF
. . TRBJ2-2 TRBV7-7 TGTGCTAGCAGCTTGGGGCAGGGGAGGTACGGGGAGCTGTTTTTT CASSLGQGRYGELFF
few . TRBJ2-2 TRBV5-1 TGCGCCAGCAGCCCAGCCCGACTACTTGACGGGGAGCTGTTTTTT CASSPARLLDGELFF
medium-sized . TRBJ2-3 TRBV6-1 TGTGCCTGCTCATACGGCACAGATACGCAGTATTTT CACSYGTDTQYF
. . TRBJ2-3 TRBV6-1 TGTGCCAGCAGCCGACTGGCGGTGAGCACCGGGAAGCAGTATTTT CASSRLAVSTGKQYF
. . TRBJ2-5 TRBV12-3/TRBV12-4 TGTGCCGGGGGGCCCGGGACCCGTCACCAAGAGACCCAGTATTTC CAGGPGTRHQETQYF
. . TRBJ2-3 TRBV10-3 TGTGCGGGGCTCGGGGGGCGTGCCCAGGGTACCCAGTATTTC CAGLGGRAQGTQYF
many TRBD2 TRBJ2-2 TRBV7-2 TGTGCCAGCAGCCAGACTAGCTCCGGGGAGCTGTTTTTT CASSQTSSGELFF
. . TRBJ2-3 TRBV10-3 TGTGCCAGCAGTGATCGACTCCCAGCTGTGAGCACCGGGACGCAGTATTTT CASSDRLPAVSTGTQYF
. TRBD2 TRBJ2-4 TRBV11-2 TGTGCGGGCAGCGGGGGGCGGGGGGAGTTGGCCCAGTACTTC CAGSGGRGELAQYF
. . TRBJ2-5 TRBV6-1 TGTGCCAGCAGGCGACATATACTCCAAGAGACCCAGTACTTC CASRRHILQETQYF
. TRBD2 TRBJ2-1 TRBV27 TGTGCCAGCAGTTTATCGACTCCGGGACTAGCGGGTGTCGAACAGTTCTTC CASSLSTPGLAGVEQFF
. TRBD1 TRBJ2-3 TRBV6-5 TGTGCCAGCAATTTGGACAGGGGAGCAGATACGCAGTATTTT CASNLDRGADTQYF
. . TRBJ2-4 TRBV27 TGTGCCAGCAGTTCCGTCACAGACACTCAGTACTTT CASSSVTDTQYF
. TRBD1 TRBJ1-1 TRBV6-5 TGTGCCAGCAGTTTAACAGGGGGCGTTGAAGCTTTCTTT CASSLTGGVEAFF
. . TRBJ2-5 TRBV6-1 TGTGCGGGCAGCGGGGCAGGGGGCTCAGAGACGCAGTATTTC CAGSGAGGSETQYF
. . TRBJ2-4 TRBV10-1 TGCGCCAGCAGTCCGGGGCGGTGGCACACAGATACTCAGTACTTC CASSPGRWHTDTQYF
. . TRBJ2-5 TRBV27 TGCGGCGGCCGTGACCAAGAGACCCAGTACTTC CGGRDQETQYF
. . TRBJ2-7 TRBV7-2 TGTGCCAGCAGCTTGGCGGCGACCTCCTACGAGCAGTACTTC CASSLAATSYEQYF
many . TRBJ2-1 TRBV10-1 TGCGCCAGCAGTGATCGAGACAAACCTTACAATGAGCAGTTCTTC CASSDRDKPYNEQFF
. . TRBJ1-2 TRBV6-1 TGTGCCAGCAGTGAAGTTCGGACAGCTTATGGCTACACCTTC CASSEVRTAYGYTF
. . TRBJ2-7 TRBV27 TGTGCCAGCAGTTTATCCTCGGGTGGAGTACCCTACGAGCAGTACTTC CASSLSSGGVPYEQYF
. . TRBJ2-4 TRBV6-1 TGTGCGACGATGGTCCGCGGAGACCGAGACACCCAGTACTTC CATMVRGDRDTQYF